The rows below give T cell receptor beta chains drawn from one sample of a study of vaccination and CD4 T cells after COVID-19. Which antigens these TCRs recognize remains unknown. TCRdb used MiXCR to reprocess the PCR reads, holding one entry per CDR3 protein. The profile covers just over 20,000 distinct CDR3 sequences, with roughly 74% appearing a single time and approximately 9% taken by the ten largest. The sequenced sample was CD4+ T cells from blood, cultured in vitro. These receptors came from a human donor who had recovered from COVID-19. Both conserved end residues are part of each CDR3. Each record gives: J gene, clone size, V gene, D gene, CDR3 protein, CDR3 DNA. The D gene is left open where the match is weak. Part of the rows lack a size; the others show once, few, many or a class for expanded clones.

j_gene: TRBJ1-6; abundance: -; v_gene: TRBV11-2; d_gene: -; CDR3aa: CASSLDHVGNNSPLHF; CDR3nt: TGTGCCAGCAGCTTAGATCACGTAGGAAATAATTCACCCCTCCACTTT
j_gene: TRBJ2-6; abundance: few; v_gene: TRBV27; d_gene: -; CDR3aa: CASSSEGAGANVLTF; CDR3nt: TGTGCCAGCAGTTCTGAGGGAGCTGGGGCCAACGTCCTGACTTTC
j_gene: TRBJ1-5; abundance: -; v_gene: TRBV24-1; d_gene: TRBD1; CDR3aa: CATSDAGTGGVRPQHF; CDR3nt: TGTGCCACCAGTGATGCCGGGACAGGGGGCGTACGGCCCCAGCATTTT
j_gene: TRBJ2-7; abundance: -; v_gene: TRBV27; d_gene: TRBD2; CDR3aa: CASRELGGRGYEQYF; CDR3nt: TGTGCCAGCAGGGAATTGGGAGGGAGAGGCTACGAGCAGTACTTC
j_gene: TRBJ1-1; abundance: -; v_gene: TRBV21-1; d_gene: -; CDR3aa: CASTQGPFTVDRTTEAFF; CDR3nt: TGTGCCAGCACCCAGGGTCCGTTCACTGTAGACAGGACTACTGAAGCTTTCTTT
j_gene: TRBJ1-5; abundance: -; v_gene: TRBV7-9; d_gene: -; CDR3aa: CASSLRYRQPQHF; CDR3nt: TGTGCCAGCAGCTTACGGTACCGCCAGCCCCAGCATTTT
j_gene: TRBJ2-3; abundance: -; v_gene: TRBV15; d_gene: -; CDR3aa: CATSREGADLTDTQYF; CDR3nt: TGTGCCACCAGCAGAGAAGGGGCCGACCTCACAGATACGCAGTATTTT
j_gene: TRBJ1-2; abundance: -; v_gene: TRBV6-1; d_gene: TRBD1; CDR3aa: CASTKGQGYGYTF; CDR3nt: TGTGCCAGCACCAAGGGACAGGGCTATGGCTACACCTTC
j_gene: TRBJ2-2; abundance: -; v_gene: TRBV7-6; d_gene: TRBD2; CDR3aa: CASSRPGRGTGELFF; CDR3nt: TGTGCCAGCAGCCGCCCCGGGAGGGGCACCGGGGAGCTGTTTTTT
j_gene: TRBJ1-4; abundance: -; v_gene: TRBV2; d_gene: -; CDR3aa: CASSDWGGDEKLFF; CDR3nt: TGTGCCAGCAGTGATTGGGGAGGTGATGAAAAACTGTTTTTT
j_gene: TRBJ1-5; abundance: -; v_gene: TRBV27; d_gene: -; CDR3aa: CASSYIGQPQHF; CDR3nt: TGTGCCAGCAGTTACATTGGTCAGCCCCAGCATTTT
j_gene: TRBJ2-5; abundance: few; v_gene: TRBV5-1; d_gene: TRBD2; CDR3aa: CASSLGAVYSGGQETQYF; CDR3nt: TGCGCCAGCAGCCTGGGTGCCGTTTATAGCGGGGGACAAGAGACCCAGTACTTC
j_gene: TRBJ2-5; abundance: medium-sized; v_gene: TRBV7-2; d_gene: -; CDR3aa: CASTTYSQETQYF; CDR3nt: TGTGCCAGCACCACTTACTCCCAAGAGACCCAGTACTTC
j_gene: TRBJ2-5; abundance: -; v_gene: TRBV24-1; d_gene: TRBD1; CDR3aa: CATSDSDRGFQETQYF; CDR3nt: TGTGCCACCAGTGATTCCGACAGGGGGTTCCAAGAGACCCAGTACTTC
j_gene: TRBJ2-1; abundance: -; v_gene: TRBV6-4; d_gene: TRBD2; CDR3aa: CASSDWASGAYNEQFF; CDR3nt: TGTGCCAGCAGTGACTGGGCTAGCGGGGCCTACAATGAGCAGTTCTTC
j_gene: TRBJ1-1; abundance: -; v_gene: TRBV20-1; d_gene: -; CDR3aa: CSARGNTEAFF; CDR3nt: TGCAGTGCTAGAGGGAACACTGAAGCTTTCTTT
j_gene: TRBJ2-1; abundance: -; v_gene: TRBV20-1; d_gene: TRBD2; CDR3aa: CSAPSTLAAPLPHEQFF; CDR3nt: TGCAGTGCTCCCTCTACTCTAGCGGCCCCCCTCCCCCATGAGCAGTTCTTC
j_gene: TRBJ1-5; abundance: -; v_gene: TRBV29-1; d_gene: -; CDR3aa: CSVIRDSNQPQHF; CDR3nt: TGCAGCGTTATCCGGGACAGCAATCAGCCCCAGCATTTT
j_gene: TRBJ1-2; abundance: few; v_gene: TRBV6-5; d_gene: TRBD1; CDR3aa: CASSSWTGGPRDGYTF; CDR3nt: TGTGCCAGCAGTTCGTGGACAGGTGGCCCGAGGGATGGCTACACCTTC
j_gene: TRBJ2-5; abundance: -; v_gene: TRBV7-2; d_gene: TRBD2; CDR3aa: CASSWGGAGAQETQYF; CDR3nt: TGTGCCAGCAGCTGGGGGGGAGCGGGGGCACAAGAGACCCAGTACTTC
j_gene: TRBJ1-5; abundance: few; v_gene: TRBV20-1; d_gene: -; CDR3aa: CSARWAVMGNQPQHF; CDR3nt: TGCAGTGCTAGATGGGCGGTTATGGGCAATCAGCCCCAGCATTTT
j_gene: TRBJ1-1; abundance: -; v_gene: TRBV6-5; d_gene: -; CDR3aa: CASSYSRVRMNTEAFF; CDR3nt: TGTGCCAGCAGTTACTCGCGGGTCCGGATGAACACTGAAGCTTTCTTT
j_gene: TRBJ2-5; abundance: -; v_gene: TRBV12-3/TRBV12-4; d_gene: -; CDR3aa: CASSLGAGETQYF; CDR3nt: TGTGCCAGCAGTTTAGGGGCGGGAGAGACCCAGTACTTC
j_gene: TRBJ2-7; abundance: -; v_gene: TRBV7-2; d_gene: -; CDR3aa: CASSLAVPLEQYF; CDR3nt: TGTGCCAGCAGCTTAGCGGTACCCCTGGAGCAGTACTTC
j_gene: TRBJ1-2; abundance: few; v_gene: TRBV20-1; d_gene: -; CDR3aa: CSARPAYGYTF; CDR3nt: TGCAGTGCTAGGCCAGCCTATGGCTACACCTTC
j_gene: TRBJ1-5; abundance: -; v_gene: TRBV20-1; d_gene: -; CDR3aa: CSADHPGTRSNQPQHF; CDR3nt: TGCAGTGCTGACCATCCCGGGACACGGAGCAATCAGCCCCAGCATTTT
j_gene: TRBJ1-2; abundance: few; v_gene: TRBV20-1; d_gene: TRBD1; CDR3aa: CSAREPQGAQSYGYTF; CDR3nt: TGCAGTGCTAGGGAACCCCAGGGGGCTCAGAGCTATGGCTACACCTTC
j_gene: TRBJ1-1; abundance: -; v_gene: TRBV12-3/TRBV12-4; d_gene: -; CDR3aa: CASTLRGSPNTEAFF; CDR3nt: TGTGCCAGCACCCTCCGGGGCAGTCCAAACACTGAAGCTTTCTTT
j_gene: TRBJ2-3; abundance: -; v_gene: TRBV24-1; d_gene: TRBD1; CDR3aa: CATSDLPTGGAFTDTQYF; CDR3nt: TGTGCCACCAGTGATCTACCGACAGGGGGCGCCTTCACAGATACGCAGTATTTT
j_gene: TRBJ2-7; abundance: -; v_gene: TRBV6-2/TRBV6-3; d_gene: -; CDR3aa: CASTRSGVTYEQYF; CDR3nt: TGTGCCAGCACTAGGTCAGGAGTTACCTACGAGCAGTACTTC
j_gene: TRBJ2-1; abundance: -; v_gene: TRBV20-1; d_gene: TRBD2; CDR3aa: CSATAGLAGVTAHNEQFF; CDR3nt: TGCAGTGCTACTGCGGGACTAGCGGGAGTAACCGCCCACAATGAGCAGTTCTTC
j_gene: TRBJ2-3; abundance: -; v_gene: TRBV7-7; d_gene: -; CDR3aa: CASSLVWSTTDTQYF; CDR3nt: TGTGCCAGCAGCTTAGTTTGGTCCACCACAGATACGCAGTATTTT
j_gene: TRBJ1-5; abundance: -; v_gene: TRBV6-2/TRBV6-3; d_gene: -; CDR3aa: CASRESNQPQHF; CDR3nt: TGTGCCAGCAGAGAAAGCAATCAGCCCCAGCATTTT
j_gene: TRBJ2-3; abundance: -; v_gene: TRBV20-1; d_gene: -; CDR3aa: CSARDPPAAQYF; CDR3nt: TGCAGTGCTAGAGACCCTCCGGCGGCGCAGTATTTT
j_gene: TRBJ1-2; abundance: -; v_gene: TRBV4-3; d_gene: TRBD1; CDR3aa: CASSQETGQTIYGYTF; CDR3nt: TGCGCCAGCAGCCAAGAGACGGGACAGACGATCTATGGCTACACCTTC
j_gene: TRBJ2-3; abundance: few; v_gene: TRBV27; d_gene: TRBD2; CDR3aa: CASSPMGLAGRPDTQYF; CDR3nt: TGTGCCAGCAGCCCCATGGGACTAGCGGGTCGGCCAGATACGCAGTATTTT
j_gene: TRBJ1-5; abundance: -; v_gene: TRBV28; d_gene: -; CDR3aa: CASSPLAGTGNQPQHF; CDR3nt: TGTGCCAGCAGTCCCCTTGCAGGGACGGGGAATCAGCCCCAGCATTTT
j_gene: TRBJ2-3; abundance: -; v_gene: TRBV6-5; d_gene: -; CDR3aa: CASSYSPDTQYF; CDR3nt: TGTGCCAGCAGTTACTCTCCAGATACGCAGTATTTT
j_gene: TRBJ1-4; abundance: -; v_gene: TRBV15; d_gene: -; CDR3aa: CATSRDFNEKLFF; CDR3nt: TGTGCCACCAGCAGAGACTTCAATGAAAAACTGTTTTTT
j_gene: TRBJ1-2; abundance: -; v_gene: TRBV28; d_gene: -; CDR3aa: CASSSRVVSRYTF; CDR3nt: TGTGCCAGCAGCTCCAGGGTGGTCAGTCGCTACACCTTC
j_gene: TRBJ2-7; abundance: -; v_gene: TRBV28; d_gene: TRBD2; CDR3aa: CASSENPNSGRNEQYF; CDR3nt: TGTGCCAGCAGCGAAAACCCAAATAGCGGGAGAAACGAGCAGTACTTC
j_gene: TRBJ2-5; abundance: -; v_gene: TRBV11-2; d_gene: -; CDR3aa: CASSLVPLSGETQYF; CDR3nt: TGTGCCAGCAGCTTAGTTCCCCTTTCAGGAGAGACCCAGTACTTC
j_gene: TRBJ2-5; abundance: once; v_gene: TRBV19; d_gene: TRBD2; CDR3aa: CASSINGGGRDQYF; CDR3nt: TGTGCCAGTAGTATAAACGGGGGAGGGAGGGACCAGTACTTC
j_gene: TRBJ2-2; abundance: -; v_gene: TRBV29-1; d_gene: -; CDR3aa: CSVDRGINTGELFF; CDR3nt: TGCAGCGTTGACAGGGGTATTAACACCGGGGAGCTGTTTTTT
j_gene: TRBJ1-2; abundance: -; v_gene: TRBV28; d_gene: -; CDR3aa: CASSLGRGGAYGYTF; CDR3nt: TGTGCCAGCAGTTTGGGGAGGGGAGGGGCCTATGGCTACACCTTC